The 30 T cell receptor beta chains reported below all come from one sample, sequenced in a study of T cell responses to AZD1222 COVID-19 vaccine. The repertoire was sequenced with immunoSEQ multiplex PCR; TCRdb's copy has only in-frame clones and lacks some. The sample yields roughly 100,000 clones, roughly nine tenths seen once. Sequenced here: peripheral blood, sampled on day 0 of AZD1222 vaccination. Receptors originate from an adult in good health.

V is TRBV2 and J is TRBJ1-6; tentative D call: TRBD1 (6 bases). The germline V gene has CDR1 SNHLY and CDR2 FYNNEI. CDR3 length: 17 residues. V gave up 0 bases and J gave up 9 bases, with 18 bases separating them. The CDR3 sequence is CASSEAPGQLRISPLHF. In DNA, the CDR3 is TGTGCCAGCAGTGAAGCGCCGGGACAACTAAGGATTTCACCCCTCCACTTT.

This chain connects TRBV19 to TRBJ1-5, with 7 bases matching TRBD1. J lost 3 bases, V lost 5 bases, and 4 bases had no gene match. Germline V CDR1 and CDR2: LNHDA, SQIVND (reference sequence). The CDR3 loop spans 14 amino acids. The CDR3 sequence: CASSAGQNNQPQHF. The DNA of the CDR3 is TGTGCCAGTAGTGCGGGACAGAACAATCAGCCCCAGCATTTT.

V usage is TRBV10-1 and J usage is TRBJ2-1, with 7 nucleotides matching TRBD1. The V and J ends lost 3 bases and 2 bases, in that order; junction bases with no gene match: 4. In germline, CDR1 is WNHNN, CDR2 SYGVQD (reference sequence). This CDR3 is built from 15 residues. CDR3 in amino acids: CASSDTGDAYNEQFF. Written as DNA, the CDR3 is TGCGCCAGCAGTGATACAGGGGACGCCTACAATGAGCAGTTCTTC.

The V and J genes are TRBV7-2 and TRBJ2-2; possible D gene TRBD2, 5 bases. The CDR3 totals 15 residues. Trimming took 2 bases from V and 3 from J, leaving 10 bases between them. Germline values: CDR1 SGHTA, CDR2 FQGNSA. The CDR3 DNA reads as TGTGCCAGCAGCTTAAACGGGGTGGACACCGGGGAGCTGTTTTTT. Protein product: CASSLNGVDTGELFF.

The J gene is TRBJ2-6, the V gene TRBV10-3; 7 bases are a match to TRBD1. Germline loops: CDR1 ENHRY, CDR2 SYGVKD. This CDR3 is 17 amino acids long. V dropped 6 bases and J dropped 0; count of bases not matched to a gene: 8. This CDR3 reads CAISPRTGTSGANVLTF. CDR3 nucleotides: TGTGCCATCAGCCCCCGGACAGGAACCTCTGGGGCCAACGTCCTGACTTTC.

The CDR3 protein is CASEGRRGGFYEQYF. In DNA, the CDR3 is TGTGCCAGCGAAGGGAGGAGAGGGGGCTTCTACGAGCAGTACTTC. The genes are TRBV28 and TRBJ2-7; a weak D match, TRBD1 (7 bases). Trimming cost V 8 bases and J 3 bases, with 20 bases left between them. Germline CDR1 and CDR2: MDHEN and SYDVKM. The CDR3 spans 15 residues. Together with reference TRBV28 and TRBJ2-7, the CDR3 gives the full variable domain: DVKVTQSSRYLVKRTGEKVFLECVQDMDHENMFWYRQDPGLGLRLIYFSYDVKMKEKGDIPEGYSVSREKKERFSLILESASTNQTSMYLCASEGRRGGFYEQYFGPGTRLTVT.

This clone was counted a single time. The chain carries TRBV28 and TRBJ1-4, with TRBD1 matching over 9 bases. The CDR3 extends over 15 amino acids. The germline CDR1 and CDR2 sequences are MDHEN and SYDVKM. V shed 5 bases, J shed 7 bases, and the junction held 8 bases outside the gene matches. CDR3 loop: CASSRWGQGAEKLFF. The CDR3 region has the DNA TGTGCCAGCAGTCGATGGGGACAGGGCGCTGAAAAACTGTTTTTT. The full variable domain, in which reference TRBV28 and TRBJ1-4 provide the parts outside the CDR3, is DVKVTQSSRYLVKRTGEKVFLECVQDMDHENMFWYRQDPGLGLRLIYFSYDVKMKEKGDIPEGYSVSREKKERFSLILESASTNQTSMYLCASSRWGQGAEKLFFGSGTQLSVL.

The count of this clone is one. V gene TRBV19 combines with J gene TRBJ1-4, with D tentatively TRBD1 (5 bases). Germline values: CDR1 LNHDA, CDR2 SQIVND (reference sequence). This CDR3 has 13 amino acids. The germline V and J ends were trimmed by 11 bases and 7 bases, with 17 bases remaining between them. DNA of the CDR3: TGTGCCTCCGGGCTGGACACTGGTGAAAAACTGTTTTTT. Protein product: CASGLDTGEKLFF.

A few counts support this clone. CDR3 protein: CASSSDQNTGELFF. CDR3 in DNA: TGCGCCAGCAGCTCAGACCAGAACACCGGGGAGCTGTTTTTT. The V gene is TRBV5-1, the J gene TRBJ2-2; no clear D. Germline V gene sequence: CDR1 SGHRS, CDR2 YFSETQ. V lost 3 bases to trimming and J lost 1 base, with 7 bases between them. CDR3 size: 14 residues.

This sequence joins TRBV7-2 and TRBJ2-2; D uncertain. This CDR3 has 16 residues. V dropped 5 bases and J dropped 8 bases, with 21 bases sitting between them. Germline CDR1 reads SGHTA; CDR2 reads FQGNSA. In DNA, the CDR3 is TGTGCCAGCAGCCCCGCGTGGTCTCTCCTAGGAGGGGAGCTGTTTTTT. It yields the protein CASSPAWSLLGGELFF.

This chain joins TRBV27 and TRBJ1-6; tentatively, D is TRBD1 (6 bases). The CDR3 totals 14 residues. CDR1 and CDR2 from the germline V gene are MNHEY and SMNVEV (reference sequence). Trimming removed 6 bases from V and 6 bases from J, with 12 bases in between. This CDR3 reads CASRTGGRNSPLHF. CDR3 nucleotides: TGTGCCAGCAGAACGGGGGGCCGTAATTCACCCCTCCACTTT.

The chain has TRBV29-1 and TRBJ1-3; possibly TRBD1 for D (6 bases). Trimming removed 0 bases at V and 4 bases at J, with 16 bases between. The CDR3 runs 16 residues. Germline CDR1 reads SQVTM; CDR2 reads ANQGSEA. Here the CDR3 reads CSVEEGTGAEGNTIYF. For the CDR3, the DNA is TGCAGCGTTGAAGAAGGCACGGGGGCAGAAGGAAACACCATATATTTT.

V gene TRBV11-2 combines with J gene TRBJ2-7, with D possibly being TRBD2 (6 bases). The V and J ends lost 3 bases and 0 bases respectively, with 18 bases between them. The CDR3 length is 17 residues. Germline CDR1 SGHAT, CDR2 FQNNGV. The CDR3 nucleotides read TGTGCCAGCAGCTTTGATCGGAGGGGCGCCAGCTCCTACGAGCAGTACTTC. Encoded protein: CASSFDRRGASSYEQYF.

The J gene is TRBJ1-5, the V gene TRBV23-1, with a possible D match to TRBD1 (5 bases). TRBV23-1 is known as an ORF, though its function is uncertain. The CDR3 length is 13 residues. Trimming took 2 bases from V and 7 from J, leaving 9 bases between them. CDR3 protein: CASSQPGSQPQHF. DNA of the CDR3: TGCGCCAGCAGTCAACCAGGGTCCCAGCCCCAGCATTTT.

The chain is built from TRBV27 and TRBJ1-1; 7 bases match TRBD1. Losses at the gene ends were 6 bases for V and 0 bases for J; bases not matched to a gene: 4. Germline V gene sequence: CDR1 MNHEY, CDR2 SMNVEV (reference sequence). CDR3 length: 14 residues. CDR3: CASSRQGLNTEAFF. CDR3 bases: TGTGCCAGCAGCCGACAGGGCCTGAACACTGAAGCTTTCTTT.

The V and J genes are TRBV10-2 and TRBJ1-1; D is uncertain. The V and J ends lost 2 bases and 1 base respectively, with 8 bases between them. The CDR3 runs to 14 residues. CDR1 and CDR2 from the germline V gene are WSHSY and SAAADI. CDR3 DNA sequence: TGCGCCAGCAGTGAGAGACATTCGAACACTGAAGCTTTCTTT. Translated: CASSERHSNTEAFF.

The chain couples TRBV6-5 to TRBJ1-1; maybe TRBD1 (5 bases). V was cut by 7 bases and J by 2 bases, with 11 bases left in between. The CDR3 contains 13 residues. Germline loops: CDR1 MNHEY, CDR2 SVGAGI. CDR3 protein: CASTRGYNTEAFF. DNA of the CDR3: TGTGCCAGCACCCGGGGGTATAACACTGAAGCTTTCTTT.

In DNA form, the CDR3 reads TGTGCCATCAGTGATTCCCGACAGGGCGGCGTTAACTATGGCTACACCTTC. Protein: CAISDSRQGGVNYGYTF. The chain couples TRBV10-3 to TRBJ1-2; 7 bases match TRBD1. Per the germline V gene, CDR1 is ENHRY and CDR2 is SYGVKD. CDR3 size: 17 residues. V lost 3 bases, J lost 1 base, and 11 bases stayed unmatched.

This chain uses TRBV7-8 with TRBJ1-5; tentative D call: TRBD1 (6 bases). Trimming cost V 5 bases and J 2 bases, with 10 bases left between them. CDR1 and CDR2 (germline): SGHVS, FQNEAQ. The CDR3 totals 14 residues. The CDR3 is CASSAHRGNQPQHF. The CDR3 DNA is TGTGCCAGCAGCGCGCACAGGGGCAATCAGCCCCAGCATTTT.

The chain uses TRBV29-1 and TRBJ1-1; D remains unclear. The V gene lost 7 bases and the J gene lost 0 bases, with 6 bases spanning the gap. Germline CDR1 SQVTM, CDR2 ANQGSEA. This CDR3 is 11 amino acids long. The CDR3 loop is CSGAVNTEAFF. CDR3 nucleotide sequence: TGCAGCGGAGCGGTGAACACTGAAGCTTTCTTT. The full variable domain, rest sourced from reference TRBV29-1 and TRBJ1-1, is SAVISQKPSRDICQRGTSLTIQCQVDSQVTMMFWYRQQPGQSLTLIATANQGSEATYESGFVIDKFPISRPNLTFSTLTVSNMSPEDSSIYLCSGAVNTEAFFGQGTRLTVV.

The chain has TRBV5-6 and TRBJ2-7, with D possibly matching TRBD2 (6 bases). This CDR3 spans 18 amino acids. Germline CDR1 reads SGHDT; CDR2 reads YYEEEE. Deletions cut 3 bases from V and 0 bases from J, with 22 bases between. The chain's CDR3 is CASSSGLWVTLSSYEQYF. In nucleotides, the CDR3 is TGTGCCAGCAGCTCGGGACTCTGGGTAACCCTGAGCTCCTACGAGCAGTACTTC. Looking up the rest from reference TRBV5-6 and TRBJ2-7 gives the full variable domain: DAGVTQSPTHLIKTRGQQVTLRCSPKSGHDTVSWYQQALGQGPQFIFQYYEEEERQRGNFPDRFSGHQFPNYSSELNVNALLLGDSALYLCASSSGLWVTLSSYEQYFGPGTRLTVT.

This chain joins TRBV18 and TRBJ2-3, with a weak D call TRBD1 (5 bases). The CDR3 extends over 14 amino acids. V lost 2 bases and J 4 bases, leaving 10 bases between the germline ends. Germline V gene data show CDR1 as KGHSH and CDR2 as LQKENI. This CDR3 reads CASSPLGVADTQYF. In nucleotides, the CDR3 is TGTGCCAGCTCACCATTAGGGGTAGCAGATACGCAGTATTTT.

The count of this clone is one. The chain couples TRBV5-5 to TRBJ1-4; D is undetermined. V lost 2 bases and J 2 bases, leaving 10 bases between the germline ends. This CDR3 contains 15 residues. Looked up from germline, CDR1 is SGHKS and CDR2 is YYEKEE (reference sequence). The chain's CDR3 is CASSLNRATNEKLFF. The CDR3 coding sequence is TGTGCCAGCAGCTTAAATAGGGCGACTAATGAAAAACTGTTTTTT.

The chain is built from TRBV6-5 and TRBJ1-2; no clear D. The CDR3 extends over 15 amino acids. Germline-derived CDR1 and CDR2 are MNHEY and SVGAGI. Between the trimmed V and J ends, which lost 6 bases and 6 bases, there was a span of 20 bases. This CDR3 reads CASRSRRRGGNGYTF. In nucleotides, the CDR3 is TGTGCCAGCAGATCCCGTAGACGGGGAGGCAATGGCTACACCTTC.

The chain is built from TRBV6-5 and TRBJ2-1; D is perhaps TRBD1 or TRBD2 (5 bases each). Germline V gives CDR1 MNHEY, CDR2 SVGAGI. The germline V and J ends were trimmed by 6 bases and 8 bases, with 11 bases remaining between them. This CDR3 spans 12 amino acids. CDR3 amino acids: CASRRGFDEQFF. CDR3 DNA: TGTGCCAGCAGGAGGGGTTTCGATGAGCAGTTCTTC.

The V gene is TRBV11-2, the J gene TRBJ1-4; maybe TRBD1 (5 bases). Between the trimmed V and J ends, which lost 9 bases and 7 bases, there was a span of 12 bases. The CDR3 contains 12 residues. Per germline, CDR1 SGHAT and CDR2 FQNNGV. CDR3 DNA: TGTGCCAGTCGGGGCGAAGTTGAAAAACTGTTTTTT. Its translation is CASRGEVEKLFF. Full variable domain (outside the CDR3, taken from reference TRBV11-2 and TRBJ1-4): EAGVAQSPRYKIIEKRQSVAFWCNPISGHATLYWYQQILGQGPKLLIQFQNNGVVDDSQLPKDRFSAERLKGVDSTLKIQPAKLEDSAVYLCASRGEVEKLFFGSGTQLSVL.

The chain uses TRBV9 and TRBJ1-1; possible D gene TRBD1, 6 bases. Per the germline V gene, CDR1 is SGDLS and CDR2 is YYNGEE. Trimming took off 3 bases at V and 2 bases at J, with 11 bases between the two ends. This CDR3 spans 14 amino acids. CDR3: CASSAWTDNTEAFF. CDR3 coding DNA: TGTGCCAGCAGCGCCTGGACAGATAACACTGAAGCTTTCTTT.

This chain joins TRBV15 and TRBJ2-5; D is ambiguous. This CDR3 is built from 15 residues. V dropped 0 bases and J dropped 1 base, with 9 bases sitting between them. Germline V CDR1 and CDR2: LNHNV, YYDKDF (reference sequence). The CDR3 sequence is CATSRDPGFQETQYF. The CDR3 DNA follows: TGTGCCACCAGCAGAGATCCCGGGTTCCAAGAGACCCAGTACTTC.

The chain combines TRBV4-1 with TRBJ1-1; D remains unclear. Trimming took 5 bases from V and 4 from J, leaving 11 bases between them. The CDR3 is 13 residues long. Per the germline V gene, CDR1 is MGHRA and CDR2 is YSYEKL. Written as DNA, the CDR3 is TGCGCCAGCAGCGGGTTAGGAAGCACTGAAGCTTTCTTT. It codes for CASSGLGSTEAFF.

The chain couples TRBV19 to TRBJ2-5; D call uncertain. In germline, CDR1 is LNHDA, CDR2 SQIVND (reference sequence). Trimming removed 2 bases at V and 5 bases at J, with 6 bases between. CDR3 size: 12 residues. CDR3 loop: CASSIMGETQYF. In nucleotides, the CDR3 is TGTGCCAGTAGTATAATGGGTGAGACCCAGTACTTC.